This passage covers 16 T cell receptor beta chains from one sample sequenced in a study of immune characterization of retroperitoneal liposarcoma. TCRdb recomputed calls from the PCR reads with MiXCR, one row per CDR3 protein. The table shows 8,500 to 11,000 distinct CDR3 sequences, with roughly 26% occurring only once. The sequencing input was tumor tissue. These receptors all stem from a female donor with retroperitoneal liposarcoma.

This clonotype was counted a few times. The rearrangement uses TRBV6-6 and TRBJ2-1; no firm D call. Germline V lookup: CDR1 MNHNY, CDR2 SVGAGI (reference sequence). CDR3 length: 12 amino acids. The V end was cut by 0 bases, the J end by 8 bases, with 5 bases between. The DNA for the CDR3 is TGTGCCAGCAGTTACTCTGGGTATGAGCAGTTCTTC. Protein product: CASSYSGYEQFF.

A note on this clonotype: A much bigger clone sits one base away, suggesting this may be a read error. The CDR3 ends on some other residue instead of the conserved phenylalanine or tryptophan, so this is likely a read error. In nucleotides, the CDR3 is TGTGCCATCAGGAAACTAGCGGGGGACTACAATGAGCAGTTCTTA. Translated, it gives CAIRKLAGDYNEQFL. The gene calls are TRBV10-3 and TRBJ2-1, with 11 bases identical to TRBD2. V was pared by 6 bases and J by 3 bases, with 4 bases of the junction left unmatched. Per the germline V gene, CDR1 is ENHRY and CDR2 is SYGVKD. The CDR3 extends over 15 amino acids.

The chain recombines TRBV11-3 with TRBJ1-5; 9 positions match TRBD1. This CDR3 spans 14 amino acids. CDR1 SGHNT and CDR2 YENEEA come from the germline V gene. The V segment lost 7 bases and the J segment 10 bases; nucleotides outside the gene matches: 11. Here the CDR3 DNA reads TGTGCCAGCACCAAATTGGACAGGGGATTCCCCCAGCATTTT. Amino acids: CASTKLDRGFPQHF. Supplemented by reference TRBV11-3 and TRBJ1-5, the full variable domain reads EAGVVQSPRYKIIEKKQPVAFWCNPISGHNTLYWYLQNLGQGPELLIRYENEEAVDDSQLPKDRFSAERLKGVDSTLKIQPAELGDSAVYLCASTKLDRGFPQHFGDGTRLSIL.

This clonotype was seen a handful of times. This chain joins TRBV6-6 and TRBJ2-1; 7 bases map to TRBD2. J gave up 10 bases and V 4 bases, and 10 bases lay outside the gene matches. CDR3 length: 14 amino acids. Germline V gene lookup returns CDR1 MNHNY and CDR2 SVGAGI (reference sequence). CDR3 DNA sequence: TGTGCCAGCAGTTTGGTAACGGGGGGTTACGAGCAGTTCTTC. Translating it yields CASSLVTGGYEQFF.

This clonotype is medium-sized (0.01 to 0.1%) in the sample. The chain combines TRBV7-2 with TRBJ2-1, with a weak D call TRBD2 (8 bases). V was pared by 5 bases and J by 6 bases, with 23 bases between. The CDR3 contains 17 residues. From germline, CDR1 is SGHTA and CDR2 FQGNSA. CDR3 nucleotides: TGTGCCAGCAGCAAAAGGGGGCGGGAGGCCACTGGCAATGAGCAGTTCTTC. This encodes CASSKRGREATGNEQFF.

This clonotype was seen repeatedly, ten times or more. The chain employs TRBV6-1 and TRBJ2-2; D gene unclear. The germline gives CDR1 MNHNS, CDR2 SASEGT. The CDR3 has 15 amino acids. The V and J ends lost 4 bases and 5 bases respectively, with 14 bases between them. Here the CDR3 DNA reads TGTGCCAGCAGTGCCCGCGCGGAGAGTACCGGGGAGCTGTTTTTT. This encodes CASSARAESTGELFF.

This clonotype is medium-sized (0.01 to 0.1%) in the sample. The chain is built from TRBV6-1 and TRBJ2-1; D is perhaps TRBD2 (7 bases). The J call may be in error: the DNA end matches TRBJ2-7 better. This CDR3 region has 14 residues. Germline V gene data show CDR1 as MNHNS and CDR2 as SASEGT. The CDR3, as DNA: TGTGCCAGCAGTGAACGGGGGGCGAACAATGAGCAGTACTTC. Protein product: CASSERGANNEQYF.

On this clonotype itself: The junction departs from the called germline gene at one end, perhaps through a read error. The rearrangement uses TRBV27 and TRBJ2-1; no firm D call. This CDR3 has 14 amino acids. CDR1 and CDR2 from the germline V gene are MNHEY and SMNVEV (reference sequence). The CDR3 sequence: CASGLKPDPYEQFF. The DNA of the CDR3 is TGTGCCAGCGGTTTAAAACCCGATCCCTACGAGCAGTTCTTC.

This clonotype was picked up a small number of times. CDR3 region: CASSPNRLKYGYTF. The DNA for the CDR3 is TGTGCCAGCAGCCCGAACCGATTAAAGTATGGCTACACCTTC. This chain uses TRBV6-1 with TRBJ1-2; D ambiguous. Germline CDR1 MNHNS, CDR2 SASEGT. V lost 6 bases, J lost 5 bases, and 16 bases lay in between. The CDR3 loop spans 14 amino acids.

In its sample, this clonotype ranks as medium-sized (0.01 to 0.1%). This chain joins TRBV6-6 and TRBJ2-5; 10 bases map to TRBD2. V shed 0 bases, J shed 3 bases, and the junction held 16 bases outside the gene matches. The germline CDR1 and CDR2 sequences are MNHNY and SVGAGI (reference sequence). This CDR3 is 20 amino acids long. The CDR3 is CASSYSRGYERGGLEETQYF. The CDR3 DNA is TGTGCCAGCAGTTACTCGAGGGGTTACGAGCGGGGGGGCCTAGAAGAGACCCAGTACTTC.

Judged by abundance, this clonotype is large. The V call is TRBV7-2, the J call TRBJ2-1; D call uncertain. The end of the DNA is better explained by TRBJ2-7, so the J call may be wrong. This CDR3 comprises 12 residues. Germline values: CDR1 SGHTA, CDR2 FQGNSA. CDR3 region: CASSLGYYEQYF. DNA of the CDR3: TGTGCCAGCAGCTTAGGATATTACGAGCAGTACTTC.

This clonotype was seen ten or more times. This rearrangement joins TRBV6-1 to TRBJ2-1; 7 bases fit TRBD1. Matching the DNA end better, TRBJ2-7 makes the J call doubtful. The germline CDR1 and CDR2 sequences are MNHNS and SASEGT. The CDR3 totals 14 residues. The CDR3 DNA follows: TGTGCCAGCAGCCGACGGGACAGCCATTATGAGCAGTACTTC. This gives the protein CASSRRDSHYEQYF.

The chain uses TRBV12-3 or TRBV12-4 and TRBJ2-1; the match to TRBD2 covers 10 bases. V lost 5 bases, J lost 5 bases, and 3 bases stayed unmatched. CDR3 length: 14 residues. Here the CDR3 DNA reads TGTGCCAGCAGTCCGGGACTAGCGAACAATGAGCAGTTCTTC. Amino acid sequence: CASSPGLANNEQFF.

Only a few counts were recorded for this clonotype. The chain employs TRBV6-1 and TRBJ2-3; a possible D gene is TRBD1 (6 bases). V was pared by 5 bases and J by 4 bases, with 13 bases between. CDR1 is MNHNS, CDR2 SASEGT, per germline. This CDR3 contains 14 residues. The CDR3 region is CASSLGGIADTQYF. As DNA, the CDR3 is TGTGCCAGCAGTTTAGGGGGTATCGCAGATACGCAGTATTTT.

The V gene is TRBV6-1, the J gene TRBJ1-2, with 7 positions matching TRBD1. This CDR3 region has 13 residues. Per the germline V gene, CDR1 is MNHNS and CDR2 is SASEGT. Trimming took 5 bases from V and 6 from J; bases not matched to a gene: 6. CDR3 residues: CASSRSGTDGYTF. As DNA, the CDR3 is TGTGCCAGCAGTAGATCCGGGACAGATGGCTACACCTTC.

The count of this clonotype is one. A clone one base away is much larger, so this may be a read error. It is likely a read error, because the conserved phenylalanine at the end of the CDR3 is missing. The chain employs TRBV7-2 and TRBJ2-1; 9 bases map to TRBD2. In germline, CDR1 is SGHTA, CDR2 FQGNSA. This CDR3 spans 15 amino acids. J lost 4 bases, V lost 2 bases, and 3 bases had no gene match. CDR3 in DNA: TGTGCCAGCAGCTTAATGAGCGGGGGGTACAATGAGCAGTTCTCC. The encoded protein is CASSLMSGGYNEQFS.